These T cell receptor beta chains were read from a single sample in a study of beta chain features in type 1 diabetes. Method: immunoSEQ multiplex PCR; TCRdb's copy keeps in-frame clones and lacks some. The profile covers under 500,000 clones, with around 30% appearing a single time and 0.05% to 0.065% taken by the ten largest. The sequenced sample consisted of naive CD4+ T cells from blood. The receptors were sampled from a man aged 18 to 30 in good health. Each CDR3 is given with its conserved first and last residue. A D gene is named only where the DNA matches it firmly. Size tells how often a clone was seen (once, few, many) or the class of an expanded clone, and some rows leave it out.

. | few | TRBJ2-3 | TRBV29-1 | CSVDLAYSTDTQYF | TGCAGCGTCGATCTAGCATATAGCACAGATACGCAGTATTTT
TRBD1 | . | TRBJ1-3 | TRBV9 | CASSGGPQGARNTIYF | TGTGCCAGCAGCGGAGGGCCACAGGGGGCAAGAAACACCATATATTTT
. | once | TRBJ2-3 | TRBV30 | CAWKQGVPDTQYF | TGTGCCTGGAAGCAGGGAGTCCCAGATACGCAGTATTTT
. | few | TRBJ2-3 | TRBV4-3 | CASSRGGADTQYF | TGCGCCAGCAGCCGAGGAGGGGCAGATACGCAGTATTTT
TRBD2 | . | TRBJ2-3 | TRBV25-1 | CASRTSGRTDTQYF | TGTGCCAGCAGAACTAGCGGGAGGACAGATACGCAGTATTTT
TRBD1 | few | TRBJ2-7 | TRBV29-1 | CSVETGDEQYF | TGCAGCGTTGAGACAGGGGACGAGCAGTACTTC
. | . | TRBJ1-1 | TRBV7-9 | CASSLGPGGAEAFF | TGTGCCAGCAGCTTAGGGCCCGGTGGGGCTGAAGCTTTCTTT
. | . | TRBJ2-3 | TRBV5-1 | CASSLVPEAHDTQYF | TGCGCCAGCAGCTTGGTTCCAGAAGCACATGATACGCAGTATTTT
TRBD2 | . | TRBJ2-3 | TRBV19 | CASSIRTSGRATDTQYF | TGTGCCAGTAGTATCCGGACTAGCGGGAGGGCCACAGATACGCAGTATTTT
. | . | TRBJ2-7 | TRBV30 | CAWSGGSYEQYF | TGTGCCTGGTCCGGGGGTTCCTACGAGCAGTACTTC
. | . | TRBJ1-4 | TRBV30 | CAFTDTGRSGEKLFF | TGTGCCTTCACGGATACCGGAAGGTCCGGCGAAAAACTGTTTTTT